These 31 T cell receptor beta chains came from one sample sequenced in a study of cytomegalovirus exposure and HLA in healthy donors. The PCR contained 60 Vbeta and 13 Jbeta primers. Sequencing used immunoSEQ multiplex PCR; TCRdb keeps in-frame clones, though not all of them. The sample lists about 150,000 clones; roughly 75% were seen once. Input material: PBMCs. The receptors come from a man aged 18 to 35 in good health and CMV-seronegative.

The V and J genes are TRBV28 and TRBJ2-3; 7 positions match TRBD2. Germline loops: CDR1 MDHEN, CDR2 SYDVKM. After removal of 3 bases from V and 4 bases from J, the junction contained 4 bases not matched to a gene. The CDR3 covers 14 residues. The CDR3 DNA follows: TGTGCCAGCAGTTTGACAGCGGGGCCAGATACGCAGTATTTT. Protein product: CASSLTAGPDTQYF.

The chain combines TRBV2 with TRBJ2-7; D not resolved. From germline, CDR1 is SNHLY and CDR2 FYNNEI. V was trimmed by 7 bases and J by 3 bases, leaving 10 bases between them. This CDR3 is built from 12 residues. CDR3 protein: CASNRAGYEQYF. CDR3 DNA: TGTGCCAGCAACAGAGCAGGCTACGAGCAGTACTTC.

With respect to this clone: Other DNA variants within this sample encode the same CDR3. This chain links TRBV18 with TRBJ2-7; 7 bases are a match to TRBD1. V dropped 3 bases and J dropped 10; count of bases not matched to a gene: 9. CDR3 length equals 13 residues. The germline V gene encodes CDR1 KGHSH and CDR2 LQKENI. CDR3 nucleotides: TGTGCCAGCTCACCGGACAGGATGGGCGAACAGTACTTC. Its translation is CASSPDRMGEQYF.

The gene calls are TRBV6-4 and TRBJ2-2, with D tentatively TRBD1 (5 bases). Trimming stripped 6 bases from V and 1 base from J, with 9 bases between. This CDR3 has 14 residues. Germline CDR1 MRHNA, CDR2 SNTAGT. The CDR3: CASSYRRNTGELFF. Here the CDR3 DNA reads TGTGCCAGCAGCTACAGGAGGAACACCGGGGAGCTGTTTTTT.

Here the CDR3 reads CASSLAATADGGYTF. CDR3 DNA: TGTGCCAGCAGCTTAGCAGCCACAGCCGATGGGGGCTACACCTTC. V gene TRBV7-2 combines with J gene TRBJ1-2; D is unclear. V was shortened by 0 bases and J by 8 bases, with 16 bases between the two germline ends. This CDR3 comprises 15 residues. Germline CDR1 reads SGHTA; CDR2 reads FQGNSA.

The CDR3 DNA reads as TGTGCCAGCAGACAGGCGACCCTAGGGGCCTACGAGCAGTACTTC. Translating it yields CASRQATLGAYEQYF. The rearrangement joins TRBV6-5 to TRBJ2-7, with D maybe TRBD1 (5 bases). Per germline, CDR1 MNHEY and CDR2 SVGAGI. The CDR3 spans 15 residues. V lost 6 bases, J lost 2 bases, and 17 bases lay in between.

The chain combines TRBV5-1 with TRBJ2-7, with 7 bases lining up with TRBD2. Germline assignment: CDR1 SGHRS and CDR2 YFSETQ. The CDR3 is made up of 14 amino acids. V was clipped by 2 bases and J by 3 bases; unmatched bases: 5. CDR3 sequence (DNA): TGCGCCAGCAGCTTTAGCGGGTCCGACTACGAGCAGTACTTC. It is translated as CASSFSGSDYEQYF.

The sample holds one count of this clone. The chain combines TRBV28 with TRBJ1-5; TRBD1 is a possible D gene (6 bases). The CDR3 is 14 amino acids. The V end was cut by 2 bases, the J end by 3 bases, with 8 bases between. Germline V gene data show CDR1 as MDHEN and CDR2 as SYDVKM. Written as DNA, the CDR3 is TGTGCCAGCAGTTTAAGGGGGTTCAATCAGCCCCAGCATTTT. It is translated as CASSLRGFNQPQHF. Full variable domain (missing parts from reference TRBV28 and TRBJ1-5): DVKVTQSSRYLVKRTGEKVFLECVQDMDHENMFWYRQDPGLGLRLIYFSYDVKMKEKGDIPEGYSVSREKKERFSLILESASTNQTSMYLCASSLRGFNQPQHFGDGTRLSIL.

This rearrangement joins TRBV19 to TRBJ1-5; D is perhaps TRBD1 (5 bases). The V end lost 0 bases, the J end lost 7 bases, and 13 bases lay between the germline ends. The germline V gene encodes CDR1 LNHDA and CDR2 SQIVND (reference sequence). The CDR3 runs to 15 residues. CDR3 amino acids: CASSIDGRVGQPQHF. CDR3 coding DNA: TGTGCCAGTAGTATAGATGGCAGGGTGGGGCAGCCCCAGCATTTT.

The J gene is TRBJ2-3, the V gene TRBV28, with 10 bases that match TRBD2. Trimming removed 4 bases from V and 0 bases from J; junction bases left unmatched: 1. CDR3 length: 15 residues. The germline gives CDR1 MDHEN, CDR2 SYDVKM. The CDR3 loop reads CASSSSGRSTDTQYF. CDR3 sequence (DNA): TGTGCCAGCAGTTCTAGCGGGAGAAGCACAGATACGCAGTATTTT.

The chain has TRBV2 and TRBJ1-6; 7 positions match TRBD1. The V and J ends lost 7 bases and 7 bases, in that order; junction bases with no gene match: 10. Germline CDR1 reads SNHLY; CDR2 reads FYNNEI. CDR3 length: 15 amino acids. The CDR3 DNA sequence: TGTGCCAGCAACCTGGGACAGTCGCCCAATTCACCCCTCCACTTT. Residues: CASNLGQSPNSPLHF.

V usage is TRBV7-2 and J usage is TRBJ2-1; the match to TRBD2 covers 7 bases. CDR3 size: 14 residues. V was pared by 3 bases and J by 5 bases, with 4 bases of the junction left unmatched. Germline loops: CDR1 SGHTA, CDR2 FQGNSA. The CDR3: CASSLRGGDNEQFF. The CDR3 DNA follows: TGTGCCAGCAGCTTGCGGGGAGGGGACAATGAGCAGTTCTTC.

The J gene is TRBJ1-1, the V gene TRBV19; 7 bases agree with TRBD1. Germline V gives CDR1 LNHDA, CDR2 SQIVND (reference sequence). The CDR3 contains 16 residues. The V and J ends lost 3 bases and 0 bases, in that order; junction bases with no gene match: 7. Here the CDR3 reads CASSIGETGLNTEAFF. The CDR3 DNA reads TGTGCCAGTAGTATTGGGGAGACAGGGCTGAACACTGAAGCTTTCTTT.

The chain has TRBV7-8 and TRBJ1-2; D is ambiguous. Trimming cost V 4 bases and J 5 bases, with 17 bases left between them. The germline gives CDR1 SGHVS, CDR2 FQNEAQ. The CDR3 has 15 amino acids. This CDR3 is CASSSWTSSRYGYTF. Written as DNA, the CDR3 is TGTGCCAGCAGCTCCTGGACTTCAAGTCGGTATGGCTACACCTTC.

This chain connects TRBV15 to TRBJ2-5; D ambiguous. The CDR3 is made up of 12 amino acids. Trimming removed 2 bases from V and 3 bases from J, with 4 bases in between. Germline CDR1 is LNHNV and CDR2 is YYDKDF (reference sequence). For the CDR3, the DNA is TGTGCCACCAGCAGACCAAAAGAGACCCAGTACTTC. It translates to CATSRPKETQYF.

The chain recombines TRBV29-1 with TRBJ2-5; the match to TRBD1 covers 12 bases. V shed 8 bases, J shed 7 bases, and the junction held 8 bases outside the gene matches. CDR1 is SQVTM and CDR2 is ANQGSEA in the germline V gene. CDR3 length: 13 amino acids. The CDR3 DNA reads TGCAGCACTCGGGGACAGGGGGCTGGGACCCAGTACTTC. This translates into CSTRGQGAGTQYF.

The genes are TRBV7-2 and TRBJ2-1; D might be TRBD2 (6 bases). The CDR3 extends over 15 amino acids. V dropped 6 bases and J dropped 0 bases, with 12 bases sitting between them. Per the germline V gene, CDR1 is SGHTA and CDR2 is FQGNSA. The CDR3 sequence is CASSRERASYNEQFF. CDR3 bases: TGTGCCAGCAGTCGAGAGCGGGCCTCCTACAATGAGCAGTTCTTC.

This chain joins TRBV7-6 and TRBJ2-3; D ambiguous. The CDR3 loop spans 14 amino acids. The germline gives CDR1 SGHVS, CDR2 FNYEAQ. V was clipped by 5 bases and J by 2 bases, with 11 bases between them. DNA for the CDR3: TGTGCCAGCAGCCGAGGATTGAACACAGATACGCAGTATTTT. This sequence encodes CASSRGLNTDTQYF.

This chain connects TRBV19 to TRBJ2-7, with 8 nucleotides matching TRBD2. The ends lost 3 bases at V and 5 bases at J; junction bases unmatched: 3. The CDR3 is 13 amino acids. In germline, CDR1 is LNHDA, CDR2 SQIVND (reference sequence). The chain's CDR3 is CASSIIGGDEQYF. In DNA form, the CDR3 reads TGTGCCAGTAGTATCATCGGGGGGGACGAGCAGTACTTC.

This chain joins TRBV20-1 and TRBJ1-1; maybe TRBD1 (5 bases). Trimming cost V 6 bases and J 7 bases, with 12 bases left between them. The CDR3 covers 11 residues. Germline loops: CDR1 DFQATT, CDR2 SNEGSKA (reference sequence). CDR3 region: CSAGPGGEAFF. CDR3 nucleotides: TGCAGTGCGGGGCCCGGGGGTGAAGCTTTCTTT.

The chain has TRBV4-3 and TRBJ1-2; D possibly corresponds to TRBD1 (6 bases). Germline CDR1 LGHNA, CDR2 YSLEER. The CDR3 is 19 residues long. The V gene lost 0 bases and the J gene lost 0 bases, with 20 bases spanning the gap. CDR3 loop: CASSQEASRGSASNYGYTF. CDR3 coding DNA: TGCGCCAGCAGCCAAGAGGCCTCCAGGGGCAGCGCGTCTAACTATGGCTACACCTTC.

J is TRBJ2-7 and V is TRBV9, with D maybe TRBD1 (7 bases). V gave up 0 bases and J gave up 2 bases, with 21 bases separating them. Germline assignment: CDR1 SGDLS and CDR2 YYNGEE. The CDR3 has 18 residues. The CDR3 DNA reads TGTGCCAGCAGCGTAGCCCCCTCCACAGGGGCGGGGACCTACGAGCAGTACTTC. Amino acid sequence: CASSVAPSTGAGTYEQYF.

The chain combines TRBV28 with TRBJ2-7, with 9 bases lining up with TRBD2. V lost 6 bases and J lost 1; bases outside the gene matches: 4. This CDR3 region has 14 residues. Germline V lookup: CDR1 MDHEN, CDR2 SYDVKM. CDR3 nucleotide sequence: TGTGCCAGCAGCCGGACTAGCGTTTCCTACGAGCAGTACTTC. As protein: CASSRTSVSYEQYF.

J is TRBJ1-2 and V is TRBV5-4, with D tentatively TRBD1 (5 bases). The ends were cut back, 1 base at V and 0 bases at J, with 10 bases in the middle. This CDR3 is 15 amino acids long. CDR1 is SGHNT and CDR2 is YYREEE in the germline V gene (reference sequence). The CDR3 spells CASSLWGGANYGYTF. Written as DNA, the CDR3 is TGTGCCAGCAGCTTGTGGGGGGGAGCTAACTATGGCTACACCTTC. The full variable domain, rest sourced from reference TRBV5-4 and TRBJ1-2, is ETGVTQSPTHLIKTRGQQVTLRCSSQSGHNTVSWYQQALGQGPQFIFQYYREEENGRGNFPPRFSGLQFPNYSSELNVNALELDDSALYLCASSLWGGANYGYTFGSGTRLTVV.

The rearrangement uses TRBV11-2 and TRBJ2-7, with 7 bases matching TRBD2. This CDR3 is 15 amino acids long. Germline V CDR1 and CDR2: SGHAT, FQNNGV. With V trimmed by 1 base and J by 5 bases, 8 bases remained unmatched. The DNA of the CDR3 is TGTGCCAGCAGCTTAGTTGCGGGAGTGTCCCACGAGCAGTACTTC. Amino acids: CASSLVAGVSHEQYF.

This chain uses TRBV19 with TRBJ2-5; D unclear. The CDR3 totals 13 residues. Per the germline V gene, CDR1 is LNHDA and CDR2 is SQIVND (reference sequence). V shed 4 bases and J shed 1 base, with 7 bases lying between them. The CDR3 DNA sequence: TGTGCCAGTAGTAGGGCAGCCCAAGAGACCCAGTACTTC. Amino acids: CASSRAAQETQYF.

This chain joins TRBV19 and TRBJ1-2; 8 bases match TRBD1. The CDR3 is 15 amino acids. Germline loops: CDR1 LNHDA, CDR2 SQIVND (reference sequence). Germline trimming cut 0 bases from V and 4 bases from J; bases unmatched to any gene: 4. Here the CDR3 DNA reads TGTGCCAGTAGTATAGAAGGGACAGGTCTCTATGGCTACACCTTC. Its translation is CASSIEGTGLYGYTF.

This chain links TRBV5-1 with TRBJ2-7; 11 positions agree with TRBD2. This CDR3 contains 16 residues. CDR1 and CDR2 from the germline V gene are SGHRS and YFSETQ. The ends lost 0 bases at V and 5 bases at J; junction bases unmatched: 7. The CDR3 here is CASSLVASGRIHEQYF. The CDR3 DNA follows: TGCGCCAGCAGCTTGGTGGCTAGCGGGAGGATACACGAGCAGTACTTC.

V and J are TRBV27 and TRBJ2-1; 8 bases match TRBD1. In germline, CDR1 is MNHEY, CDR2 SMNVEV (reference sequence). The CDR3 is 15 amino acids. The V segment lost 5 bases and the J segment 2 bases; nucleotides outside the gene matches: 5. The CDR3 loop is CASSPSRGPYNEQFF. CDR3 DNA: TGTGCCAGCAGTCCATCCAGGGGGCCCTACAATGAGCAGTTCTTC.

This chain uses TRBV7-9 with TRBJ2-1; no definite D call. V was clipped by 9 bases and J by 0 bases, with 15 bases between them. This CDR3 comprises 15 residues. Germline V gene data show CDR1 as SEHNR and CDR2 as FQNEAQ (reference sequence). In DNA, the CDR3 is TGTGCCAGTACTCACTTTAAAAGCTCCTACAATGAGCAGTTCTTC. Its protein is CASTHFKSSYNEQFF.

The CDR3 sequence is CASSSGTSGVEQYF. CDR3 DNA: TGTGCCAGCAGTTCCGGGACTAGCGGGGTCGAGCAGTACTTC. This rearrangement joins TRBV27 to TRBJ2-7; 13 bases match TRBD2. The CDR3 is made up of 14 amino acids. Germline CDR1 is MNHEY and CDR2 is SMNVEV (reference sequence). The J segment lost 6 bases and the V segment lost 4 bases, leaving 3 bases of the junction unmatched.